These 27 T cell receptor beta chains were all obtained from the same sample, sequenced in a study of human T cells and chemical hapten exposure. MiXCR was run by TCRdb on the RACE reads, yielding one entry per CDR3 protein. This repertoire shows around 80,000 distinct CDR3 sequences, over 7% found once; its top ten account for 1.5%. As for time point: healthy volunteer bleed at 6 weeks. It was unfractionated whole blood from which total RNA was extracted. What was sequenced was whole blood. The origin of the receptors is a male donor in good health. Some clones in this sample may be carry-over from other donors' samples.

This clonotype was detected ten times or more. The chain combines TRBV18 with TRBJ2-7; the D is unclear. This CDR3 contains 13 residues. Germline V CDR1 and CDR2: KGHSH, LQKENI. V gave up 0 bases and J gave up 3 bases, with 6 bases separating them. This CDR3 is CASSPPGNYEQYF. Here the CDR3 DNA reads TGTGCCAGCTCACCACCGGGGAACTACGAGCAGTACTTC. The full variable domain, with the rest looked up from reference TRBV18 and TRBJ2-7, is NAGVMQNPRHLVRRRGQEARLRCSPMKGHSHVYWYRQLPEEGLKFMVYLQKENIIDESGMPKERFSAEFPKEGPSILRIQQVVRGDSAAYFCASSPPGNYEQYFGPGTRLTVT.

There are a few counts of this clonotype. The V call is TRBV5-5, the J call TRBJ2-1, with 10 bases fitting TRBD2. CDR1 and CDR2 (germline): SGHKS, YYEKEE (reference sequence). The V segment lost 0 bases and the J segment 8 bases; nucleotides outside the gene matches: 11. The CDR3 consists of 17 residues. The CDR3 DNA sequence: TGTGCCAGCAGCTTGGGGCCGAGCGGGGGGGCCTTGGATGAGCAGTTCTTC. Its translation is CASSLGPSGGALDEQFF. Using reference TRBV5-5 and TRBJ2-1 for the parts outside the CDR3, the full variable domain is DAGVTQSPTHLIKTRGQQVTLRCSPISGHKSVSWYQQVLGQGPQFIFQYYEKEERGRGNFPDRFSARQFPNYSSELNVNALLLGDSALYLCASSLGPSGGALDEQFFGPGTRLTVL.

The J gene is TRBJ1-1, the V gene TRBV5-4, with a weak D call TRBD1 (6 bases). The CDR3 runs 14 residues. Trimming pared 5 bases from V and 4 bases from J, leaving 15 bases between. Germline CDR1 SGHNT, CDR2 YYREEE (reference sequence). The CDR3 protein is CASRQDTGLTEAFF. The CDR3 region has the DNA TGTGCCAGCAGACAGGACACAGGGCTCACTGAAGCTTTCTTT.

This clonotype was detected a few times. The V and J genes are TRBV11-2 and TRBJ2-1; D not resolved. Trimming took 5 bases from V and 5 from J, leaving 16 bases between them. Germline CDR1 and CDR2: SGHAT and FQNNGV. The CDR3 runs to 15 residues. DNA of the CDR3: TGTGCCAGCAGCCCGACCATAGCTCCCCACAATGAGCAGTTCTTC. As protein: CASSPTIAPHNEQFF.

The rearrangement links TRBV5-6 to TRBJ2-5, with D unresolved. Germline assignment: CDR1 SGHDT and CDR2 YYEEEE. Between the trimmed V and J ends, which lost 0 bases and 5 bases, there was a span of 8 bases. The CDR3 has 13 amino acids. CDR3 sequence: CASSLAVEETQYF. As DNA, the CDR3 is TGTGCCAGCAGCTTGGCCGTCGAGGAGACCCAGTACTTC.

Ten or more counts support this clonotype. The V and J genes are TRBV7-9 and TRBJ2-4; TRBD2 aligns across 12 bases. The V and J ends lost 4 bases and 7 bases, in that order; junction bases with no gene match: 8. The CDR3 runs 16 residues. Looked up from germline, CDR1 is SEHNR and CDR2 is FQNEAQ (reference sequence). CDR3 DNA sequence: TGTGCCAGCAGCTCGCGGACTAGCGGGGTGGAGAACATTCAGTACTTC. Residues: CASSSRTSGVENIQYF.

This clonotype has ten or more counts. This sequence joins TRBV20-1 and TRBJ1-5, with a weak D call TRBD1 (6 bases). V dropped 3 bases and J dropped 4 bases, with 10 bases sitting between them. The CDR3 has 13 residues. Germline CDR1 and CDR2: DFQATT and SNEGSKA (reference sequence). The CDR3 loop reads CSARTTGNQPQHF. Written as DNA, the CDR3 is TGCAGTGCTAGGACAACAGGGAATCAGCCCCAGCATTTT.

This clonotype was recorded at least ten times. CDR3: CSAWTGDGGAEAFF. CDR3 nucleotides: TGCAGTGCTTGGACAGGGGATGGGGGCGCTGAAGCTTTCTTT. V and J are TRBV20-1 and TRBJ1-1; 9 bases agree with TRBD1. The CDR3 is 14 amino acids. Germline CDR1 reads DFQATT; CDR2 reads SNEGSKA (reference sequence). J gave up 6 bases and V 5 bases, and 10 bases lay outside the gene matches.

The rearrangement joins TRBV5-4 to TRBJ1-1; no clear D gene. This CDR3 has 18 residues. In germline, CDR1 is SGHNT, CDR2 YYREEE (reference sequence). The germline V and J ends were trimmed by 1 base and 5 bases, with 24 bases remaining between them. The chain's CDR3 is CASSLSSSRNPSRTEAFF. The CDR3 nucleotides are TGTGCCAGCAGCTTGTCGTCTTCGCGGAACCCATCCAGGACTGAAGCTTTCTTT.

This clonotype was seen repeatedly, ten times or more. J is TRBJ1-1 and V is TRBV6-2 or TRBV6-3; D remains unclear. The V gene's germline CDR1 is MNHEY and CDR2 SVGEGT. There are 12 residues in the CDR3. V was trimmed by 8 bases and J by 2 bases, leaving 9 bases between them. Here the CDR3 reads CASEDPNTEAFF. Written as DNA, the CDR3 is TGTGCCAGCGAGGATCCCAACACTGAAGCTTTCTTT.

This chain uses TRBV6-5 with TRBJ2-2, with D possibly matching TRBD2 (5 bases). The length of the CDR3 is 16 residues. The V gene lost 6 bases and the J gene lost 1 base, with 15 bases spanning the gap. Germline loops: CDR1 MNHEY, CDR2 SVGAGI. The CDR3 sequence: CASSHLASGNTGELFF. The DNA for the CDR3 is TGTGCCAGCAGCCATCTAGCAAGCGGGAACACCGGGGAGCTGTTTTTT.

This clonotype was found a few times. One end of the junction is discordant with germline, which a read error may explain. CDR3 coding DNA: TGCGCCAGCAGCCAAGTTGGACGGTCGAACACTGAAGCTTTCTTT. Its protein product is CASSQVGRSNTEAFF. The chain carries TRBV4-2 and TRBJ1-1; D ambiguous. CDR3 size: 15 residues. Per the germline V gene, CDR1 is LGHNA and CDR2 is YNFKEQ.

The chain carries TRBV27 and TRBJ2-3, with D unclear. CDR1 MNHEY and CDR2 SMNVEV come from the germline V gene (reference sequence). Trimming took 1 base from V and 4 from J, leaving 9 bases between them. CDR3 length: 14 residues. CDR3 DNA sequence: TGTGCCAGCAGTTTATTAGATGTCCCAGATACGCAGTATTTT. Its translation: CASSLLDVPDTQYF.

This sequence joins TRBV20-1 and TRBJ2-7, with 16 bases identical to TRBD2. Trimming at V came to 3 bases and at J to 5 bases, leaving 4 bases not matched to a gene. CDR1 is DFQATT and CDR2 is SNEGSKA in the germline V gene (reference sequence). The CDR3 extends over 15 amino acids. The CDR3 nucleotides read TGCAGTGCTAGTGCGGGACTAGCGGGAGGGGACGAGCAGTACTTC. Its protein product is CSASAGLAGGDEQYF.

CDR3 sequence: CASSLEGAGGGVQETQYF. Here the CDR3 DNA reads TGTGCCAGCAGCTTAGAGGGGGCCGGCGGGGGGGTCCAAGAGACCCAGTACTTC. The rearrangement links TRBV7-8 to TRBJ2-5; 9 bases are a match to TRBD2. CDR3 size: 18 residues. The junction had 10 bases not matched to a gene; V was cut back by 1 base and J by 1 base. Per germline, CDR1 SGHVS and CDR2 FQNEAQ.

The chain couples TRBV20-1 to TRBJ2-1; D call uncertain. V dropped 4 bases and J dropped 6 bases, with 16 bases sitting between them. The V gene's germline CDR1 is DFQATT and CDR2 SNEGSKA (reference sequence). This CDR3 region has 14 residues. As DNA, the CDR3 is TGCAGTGCTAATATCCCTAAATTCCTCAATGAGCAGTTCTTC. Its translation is CSANIPKFLNEQFF.

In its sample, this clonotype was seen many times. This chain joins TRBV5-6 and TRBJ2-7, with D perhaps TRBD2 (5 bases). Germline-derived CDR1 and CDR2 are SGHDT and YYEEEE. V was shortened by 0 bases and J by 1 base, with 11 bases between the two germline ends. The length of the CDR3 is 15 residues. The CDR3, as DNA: TGTGCCAGCAGCTTGGCCCCAGCGGAGTCCTACGAGCAGTACTTC. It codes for CASSLAPAESYEQYF.

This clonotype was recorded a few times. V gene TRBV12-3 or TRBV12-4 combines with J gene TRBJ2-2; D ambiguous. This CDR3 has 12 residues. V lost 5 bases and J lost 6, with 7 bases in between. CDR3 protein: CASSVSPGELFF. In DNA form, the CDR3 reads TGTGCCAGCAGTGTCAGCCCCGGGGAGCTGTTTTTT.

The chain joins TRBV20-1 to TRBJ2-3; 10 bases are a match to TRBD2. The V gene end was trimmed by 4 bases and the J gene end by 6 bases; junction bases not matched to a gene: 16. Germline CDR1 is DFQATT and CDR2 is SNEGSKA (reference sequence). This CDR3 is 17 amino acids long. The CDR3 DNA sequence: TGCAGTGCTAACCCTCCGGGGGCTAGCGGGAGAGCCGATACGCAGTATTTT. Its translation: CSANPPGASGRADTQYF.

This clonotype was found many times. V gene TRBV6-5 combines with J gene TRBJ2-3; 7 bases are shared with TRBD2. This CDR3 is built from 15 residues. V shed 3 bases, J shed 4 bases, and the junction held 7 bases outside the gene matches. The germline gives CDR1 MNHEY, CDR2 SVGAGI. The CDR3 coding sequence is TGTGCCAGCAGTTATAACTTTGCGGGAGCAGATACGCAGTATTTT. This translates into CASSYNFAGADTQYF.

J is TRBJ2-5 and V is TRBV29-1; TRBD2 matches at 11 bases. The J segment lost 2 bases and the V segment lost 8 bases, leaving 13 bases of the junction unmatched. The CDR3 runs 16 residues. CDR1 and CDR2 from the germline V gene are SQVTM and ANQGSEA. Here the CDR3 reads CSLSRLAGGLQETQYF. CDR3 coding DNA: TGCAGCCTCTCGAGGTTAGCGGGGGGGCTTCAAGAGACCCAGTACTTC.

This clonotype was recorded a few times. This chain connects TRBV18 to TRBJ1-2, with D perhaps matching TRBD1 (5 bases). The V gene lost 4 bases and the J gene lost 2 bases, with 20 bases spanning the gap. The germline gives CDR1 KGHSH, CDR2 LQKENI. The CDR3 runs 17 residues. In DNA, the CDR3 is TGTGCCAGCTCACAAAGTCCGCCGACAGCCATCAACTATGGCTACACCTTC. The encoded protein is CASSQSPPTAINYGYTF.

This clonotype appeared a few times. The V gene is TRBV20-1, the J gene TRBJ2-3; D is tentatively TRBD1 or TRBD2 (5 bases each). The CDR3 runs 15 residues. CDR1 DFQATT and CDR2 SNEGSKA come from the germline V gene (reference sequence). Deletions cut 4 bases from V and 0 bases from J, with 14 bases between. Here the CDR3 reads CSAKTPGPSTDTQYF. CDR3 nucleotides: TGCAGTGCTAAAACACCGGGACCAAGCACAGATACGCAGTATTTT.

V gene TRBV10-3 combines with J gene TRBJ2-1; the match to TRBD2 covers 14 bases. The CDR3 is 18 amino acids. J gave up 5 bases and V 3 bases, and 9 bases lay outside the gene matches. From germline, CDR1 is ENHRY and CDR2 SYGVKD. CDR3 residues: CAISDHQKGLAGDNEQFF. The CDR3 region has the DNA TGTGCCATCAGTGACCACCAAAAGGGACTAGCGGGGGACAATGAGCAGTTCTTC.

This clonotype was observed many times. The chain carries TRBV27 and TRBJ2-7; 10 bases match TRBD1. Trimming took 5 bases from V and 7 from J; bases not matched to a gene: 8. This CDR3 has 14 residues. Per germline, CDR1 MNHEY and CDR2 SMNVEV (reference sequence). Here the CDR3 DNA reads TGTGCCAGCAGTCCCGGGACAGGGGAGAGGGAGCAGTACTTC. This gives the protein CASSPGTGEREQYF.

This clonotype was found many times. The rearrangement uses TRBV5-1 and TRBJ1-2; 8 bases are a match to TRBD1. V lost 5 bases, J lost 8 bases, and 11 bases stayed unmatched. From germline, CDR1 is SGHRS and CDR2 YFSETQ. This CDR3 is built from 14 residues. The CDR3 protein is CASRFSGTGTGYTF. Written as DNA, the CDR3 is TGCGCCAGCAGGTTCTCCGGGACAGGTACCGGCTACACCTTC.

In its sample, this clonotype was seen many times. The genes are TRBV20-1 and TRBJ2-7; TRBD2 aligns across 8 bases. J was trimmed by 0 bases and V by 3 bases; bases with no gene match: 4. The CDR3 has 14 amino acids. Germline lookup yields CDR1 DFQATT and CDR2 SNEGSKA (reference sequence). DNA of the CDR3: TGCAGTGCTAGGGGACTAGGAATCTCCTACGAGCAGTACTTC. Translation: CSARGLGISYEQYF.